Listed below are T cell receptor beta chains from one sample, sequenced in a study of T cells after yellow fever vaccination. TCRdb reprocessed the 5' RACE reads via MiXCR and lists one record per CDR3 protein. The top ten clones hold approximately 2.7% of a sample with roughly 120,000 distinct CDR3 sequences, more than 5.5% of them seen once. Sequenced material: CD4+ T cells sorted from PBMCs, taken 45 days after the first yellow fever vaccination. The receptors originated from a man between 18 and 35 years old who received the YFV17D yellow fever vaccine. Both conserved end residues are part of each CDR3. A D gene is named only where the DNA matches it firmly. Size is omitted from some rows. Given values are once, few, many or a class for expanded clones.

cdr3_nt: TGTGCCAGCAGCCCTTTCGACAGGGATCAAGAGACCCAGTACTTC
cdr3_aa: CASSPFDRDQETQYF
j_call: TRBJ2-5
clone_size: many
v_call: TRBV5-6
d_call: TRBD1

cdr3_nt: TGCGCCAGCAGGCCGCCTGCCCGGGGAGGACTACCGGCCAGGGAGCAGTTCTTC
cdr3_aa: CASRPPARGGLPAREQFF
j_call: TRBJ2-1
clone_size: many
v_call: TRBV10-2
d_call: NA

cdr3_nt: TGTGCCAGCAGCTTATCCAGGGGAGGAAGCAATGAGCAGTTCTTC
cdr3_aa: CASSLSRGGSNEQFF
j_call: TRBJ2-1
clone_size: many
v_call: TRBV7-3
d_call: NA

cdr3_nt: TGTGCCAGCAGCTCCGAGCTCCGGGTTACCGGGGAGCTGTTTTTT
cdr3_aa: CASSSELRVTGELFF
j_call: TRBJ2-2
clone_size: NA
v_call: TRBV7-2
d_call: NA

cdr3_nt: TGTGCCACCAGTGATGGATCTAGCGGGGGATACCGAGGGGAGACCCAGTACTTC
cdr3_aa: CATSDGSSGGYRGETQYF
j_call: TRBJ2-5
clone_size: many
v_call: TRBV24-1
d_call: TRBD2

cdr3_nt: TGTGCCAGCACCTGGCAGGGAATACCGACAGATACGCAGTATTTT
cdr3_aa: CASTWQGIPTDTQYF
j_call: TRBJ2-3
clone_size: many
v_call: TRBV6-1
d_call: NA

cdr3_nt: TGTGCCAGCAGCTTGCGGGACTTCGCCACAGATACGCAGTATTTT
cdr3_aa: CASSLRDFATDTQYF
j_call: TRBJ2-3
clone_size: many
v_call: TRBV5-5
d_call: NA

cdr3_nt: TGTGCCAGCAGCCTTTCGGACACATGGGGTGAGACCCAGTACTTC
cdr3_aa: CASSLSDTWGETQYF
j_call: TRBJ2-5
clone_size: many
v_call: TRBV3-1
d_call: NA

cdr3_nt: TGTGCCAGCAGCAGGGACAGGGGCGTTCAGCCCCAGCATTTT
cdr3_aa: CASSRDRGVQPQHF
j_call: TRBJ1-5
clone_size: many
v_call: TRBV4-2
d_call: TRBD1

cdr3_nt: TGTGCCAGCAGGCCCCGACAGTCTATTACCTATGGCTACACCTTC
cdr3_aa: CASRPRQSITYGYTF
j_call: TRBJ1-2
clone_size: many
v_call: TRBV7-9
d_call: NA

cdr3_nt: TGTGCCAGCAGCCCCGAGACAGGGGGAGAGACCCAGTACTTC
cdr3_aa: CASSPETGGETQYF
j_call: TRBJ2-5
clone_size: many
v_call: TRBV12-3/TRBV12-4
d_call: TRBD1

cdr3_nt: TGTGCCAGCAGCTTAGGGGGCGTTTACAATGAGCAGTTCTTC
cdr3_aa: CASSLGGVYNEQFF
j_call: TRBJ2-1
clone_size: many
v_call: TRBV7-2
d_call: NA

cdr3_nt: TGTGCCAGCAGGGAGCCCGGGGAGCTGTTTTTT
cdr3_aa: CASREPGELFF
j_call: TRBJ2-2
clone_size: NA
v_call: TRBV2
d_call: NA

cdr3_nt: TGCGCCAGCAGCTTGGTGTCCGGGACGGTGTACGAGCAGTACTTC
cdr3_aa: CASSLVSGTVYEQYF
j_call: TRBJ2-7
clone_size: many
v_call: TRBV5-1
d_call: NA

cdr3_nt: TGTGCCAGCTCACCGGGTATGGACACTGAAGCTTTCTTT
cdr3_aa: CASSPGMDTEAFF
j_call: TRBJ1-1
clone_size: NA
v_call: TRBV18
d_call: NA

cdr3_nt: TGTGCCAGCAGCTTAGCCCGAGAGACCCAGTACTTC
cdr3_aa: CASSLARETQYF
j_call: TRBJ2-5
clone_size: many
v_call: TRBV7-2
d_call: NA